This entry lists 21 T cell receptor beta chains sequenced from one sample in a study of CXCR3-negative and CXCR3-positive naive CD8 T cells. Researchers prepared the TRB cDNA libraries using 5' RACE with UMI labels. TCRdb re-analyzed the 5' RACE reads; it lists each CDR3 protein once, without DNA. The table lists approximately 74,000 distinct CDR3 sequences, with roughly 1.4% in the top ten. Sequencing input: naive CXCR3- CD8+ T cells from blood. This sample's subset: CD45RO-CCR7+CD27+CD95- naive CD8+ T cells lacking CXCR3 (TNR3-). The receptors here all came from a human donor in good health. Some clones in this sample may be carry-over from other donors' samples.

The chain is built from TRBV7-9 and TRBJ2-7; TCRdb indicates TRBD1, and absent DNA this call remains unverified. CDR1 is SEHNR and CDR2 is FQNEAQ in the germline V gene (reference sequence). This CDR3 has 17 amino acids. The CDR3 spells CASSSPGESFNFYEQYF.

J is TRBJ2-7 and V is TRBV6-2 or TRBV6-3. This CDR3 has 13 residues. Germline V gives CDR1 MNHEY, CDR2 SVGEGT. CDR3 sequence: CASSYSIPYEQYF.

The gene calls are TRBV12-3 or TRBV12-4 and TRBJ2-7; the TRBD1 assignment by TCRdb is unverifiable without DNA. The CDR3 totals 13 residues. CDR3 sequence reads: CASTPPGNNEQYF.

The chain employs TRBV3-1 and TRBJ2-2; absent DNA, TCRdb's TRBD2 call cannot be checked. The CDR3 extends over 17 amino acids. Per germline, CDR1 LGHDT and CDR2 YNNKEL (reference sequence). CDR3 sequence: CASSVTSGRAVSGELFF.

The rearrangement links TRBV29-1 to TRBJ2-7; TCRdb selects TRBD2, and the lack of DNA leaves this call unchecked. The CDR3 extends over 14 amino acids. CDR1 is SQVTM, CDR2 ANQGSEA, per germline. Here the CDR3 reads CSVTPGLAYSEQYF.

The chain employs TRBV6-5 and TRBJ2-1; TCRdb's assignment of TRBD1 cannot be checked, as there is no DNA. This CDR3 contains 15 residues. Germline V gene sequence: CDR1 MNHEY, CDR2 SVGAGI. This chain's CDR3 is CASSYSNRVFDEQFF.

The V and J genes are TRBV11-2 and TRBJ1-3; the D call from TCRdb, TRBD1, cannot be confirmed without DNA. Germline loops: CDR1 SGHAT, CDR2 FQNNGV. The CDR3 runs to 15 residues. The CDR3 is CASSPLTGFGNTIYF. Combining the CDR3 with reference TRBV11-2 and TRBJ1-3 gives the whole variable domain EAGVAQSPRYKIIEKRQSVAFWCNPISGHATLYWYQQILGQGPKLLIQFQNNGVVDDSQLPKDRFSAERLKGVDSTLKIQPAKLEDSAVYLCASSPLTGFGNTIYFGEGSWLTVV.

The rearrangement uses TRBV29-1 and TRBJ2-5; TCRdb indicates TRBD1, and absent DNA this call remains unverified. The germline gives CDR1 SQVTM, CDR2 ANQGSEA. The CDR3 totals 12 residues. The CDR3 here is CSVRQGEETQYF.

This chain links TRBV6-2 or TRBV6-3 with TRBJ2-5; TCRdb reports TRBD1, a call that lacks DNA to check it against. The CDR3 loop spans 16 amino acids. Germline-derived CDR1 and CDR2 are MNHEY and SVGEGT. This chain's CDR3 is CASSYESGLGVETQYF.

The chain recombines TRBV27 with TRBJ2-1; TCRdb proposes TRBD2, but this gene call is untestable without DNA. This CDR3 region has 21 residues. Germline V CDR1 and CDR2: MNHEY, SMNVEV (reference sequence). This CDR3 reads CASSLRGTRGIPVSSYNEQFF.

The J gene is TRBJ2-7, the V gene TRBV12-3 or TRBV12-4; lacking DNA, the TRBD2 call made by TCRdb goes unchecked. This CDR3 contains 15 residues. This CDR3 reads CASSFLAGVAYEQYF.

The chain recombines TRBV29-1 with TRBJ2-7. Germline lookup yields CDR1 SQVTM and CDR2 ANQGSEA. The CDR3 loop spans 14 amino acids. The chain's CDR3 is CSVEGGRGSYEQYF.

This chain links TRBV5-1 with TRBJ2-3. Germline V gene data show CDR1 as SGHRS and CDR2 as YFSETQ. The CDR3 loop spans 16 amino acids. Here the CDR3 reads CASSMQSTVYADTQYF. The full variable domain, with the rest looked up from reference TRBV5-1 and TRBJ2-3, is KAGVTQTPRYLIKTRGQQVTLSCSPISGHRSVSWYQQTPGQGLQFLFEYFSETQRNKGNFPGRFSGRQFSNSRSEMNVSTLELGDSALYLCASSMQSTVYADTQYFGPGTRLTVL.

This chain links TRBV24-1 with TRBJ2-1. The CDR3 is 16 amino acids. Germline loops: CDR1 KGHDR, CDR2 SFDVKD. The CDR3 reads CATSDRTASKTYEQFF.

The rearrangement joins TRBV28 to TRBJ2-3; the TCRdb D gene call, TRBD1, has no DNA to confirm it. CDR3 length equals 15 residues. The germline gives CDR1 MDHEN, CDR2 SYDVKM. Here the CDR3 reads CASSLGLQGTDTQYF.

The chain is built from TRBV28 and TRBJ1-2; TCRdb's assignment of TRBD1 cannot be checked, as there is no DNA. This CDR3 has 13 amino acids. Germline V gene lookup returns CDR1 MDHEN and CDR2 SYDVKM. CDR3 region: CASSLQVRDGYTF.

This chain links TRBV7-9 with TRBJ1-2; the TCRdb D gene call, TRBD1, has no DNA to confirm it. This CDR3 comprises 16 residues. Germline-derived CDR1 and CDR2 are SEHNR and FQNEAQ (reference sequence). The CDR3 protein is CASSRPDRGSNYGYTF.

The CDR3 spells CASSLTSGIPNNEQFF. The chain carries TRBV7-9 and TRBJ2-1; TCRdb gives TRBD1 as the D gene, but with no DNA this cannot be confirmed. Germline values: CDR1 SEHNR, CDR2 FQNEAQ (reference sequence). The CDR3 spans 16 residues. Combining the CDR3 with reference TRBV7-9 and TRBJ2-1 gives the whole variable domain DTGVSQNPRHKITKRGQNVTFRCDPISEHNRLYWYRQTLGQGPEFLTYFQNEAQLEKSRLLSDRFSAERPKGSFSTLEIQRTEQGDSAMYLCASSLTSGIPNNEQFFGPGTRLTVL.

This clonotype is identified as medium-sized from frequency. The chain has TRBV20-1 and TRBJ2-2; absent DNA, TCRdb's TRBD1 call cannot be checked. This CDR3 spans 16 amino acids. Germline CDR1 DFQATT, CDR2 SNEGSKA (reference sequence). CDR3 sequence: CSARSPGAGDTGELFF.

The chain combines TRBV4-1 with TRBJ2-4; TCRdb outputs TRBD2, but without DNA this stays unchecked. Germline V CDR1 and CDR2: MGHRA, YSYEKL. The CDR3 covers 20 residues. The CDR3 loop reads CASSQVSGTSVLVAKNIQYF.

V is TRBV4-2 and J is TRBJ2-7. Germline-derived CDR1 and CDR2 are LGHNA and YNFKEQ. The CDR3 covers 15 residues. This CDR3 is CASSQDMDLSYEQYF.